Reported below is one T cell receptor (beta chain). The data stem from a study of control samples from healthy donors and cancer patients. TCRdb's copy holds only in-frame clones and misses some; the assay was immunoSEQ multiplex PCR. Among about 110,000 clones listed, 90% were seen once. Trimming stripped 3 bases from V and 3 bases from J, with 11 bases between. Germline V CDR1 and CDR2: GTSNPN, SVGIG (reference sequence). This CDR3 comprises 13 residues. Material: blood. This clonotype was sampled from a human donor in good health. The donor label of this sample is uncertain. The chain links TRBV30 to TRBJ1-2; D is possibly TRBD1 (5 bases). This CDR3 is CAWSRDGYYGYTF. CDR3 DNA sequence: TGTGCCTGGAGCCGGGACGGATACTATGGCTACACCTTC. Filled out from reference TRBV30 and TRBJ1-2, the complete variable domain reads SQTIHQWPATLVQPVGSPLSLECTVEGTSNPNLYWYRQAAGRGLQLLFYSVGIGQISSEVPQNLSASRPQDRQFILSSKKLLLSDSGFYLCAWSRDGYYGYTFGSGTRLTVV.